This T cell receptor (beta chain) was sequenced in a study of shared clonotypes between healthy human individuals (dated by TCRdb to 2020 to 2021). Study-level background: The cohort comprised two women and a few men aged 18 to 49 years. For each donor, CD4 naive and CD4 memory were each run on three plates, CD8 naive on two plates, and CD8 memory on one plate. Blood TCR repertoires of about five healthy adults were deeply sequenced to estimate repertoire size and the extent of clonotype sharing between individuals. Different laboratories and diverse techniques were used to prepare libraries and sequence TCR repertoires, to increase sequencing depth and limit assay-specific biases. Each donor's leukapheresis produced roughly between roughly 0.85 and 10 billion PBMCs. Study-wide findings and limitations: Sampling was restricted to blood, and TCR repertoires in tissues likely differ from the TCR repertoires found in blood. Sharing across several donors was observed for about 4.8% of naive CD4, around 3.5% of naive CD8, 2% to 2.5% of memory CD4, and 0.4% of memory CD8 clonotypes. Because the study included a small number of donors, the genetic and exposure-history diversity represented was limited. Incomplete sequencing was indicated by rarefaction of sorted-subset datasets, despite the large sequencing depth. Estimated clonotype richness was generally larger for naive than for memory subsets. Pairwise subsampling indicated that sequencing depth was expected to affect the degree of clonotype sharing among donors. Clonotypes shared by all four sorted-subset donors showed higher generation probabilities than non-shared clonotypes.

The germline V gene yields MGHRA for CDR1 and YSYEKL for CDR2. Trimming at the junction amounts to 1 base on V and 1 base on J, and the germline ends lie 22 bases apart. The CDR3, from cysteine to phenylalanine, totals 19 residues. The read is trimmed to its CDR3 DNA, 57 bases read in frame from base 1. Using the deep immunoSEQ assay, multiplex PCR amplified TCR CDR3 regions from genomic DNA. Genomic DNA extracted from each cell subset was distributed evenly over all wells of several immunoSEQ 96-well plates, and each plate served as one replicate. Each replicate PCR for sorted subsets received about 210 ng genomic DNA, equal to about 30,000 T cell genomes. The purified libraries were quantified using a Qubit 3.0 fluorometer, sized with a Bioanalyzer 2100, and then quantified again using the KAPA Library Quantification kit. Each immunoSEQ 96-well plate was sequenced on its own single-read 150-cycle Illumina NextSeq 550 flow cell. The paper's data handling went like this. Because the immunoSEQ output included only junctional sequences and no quality scores, the filtering could not be the same as the filtering used for full-length reads. To assign V/J genes and CDR3, sequences were annotated using PyIR, a Python wrapper for IgBLAST v1.9, with IMGT germline references. Any read was removed if the V/J assignment was weak (E-value above 1e-6), the CDR3 was missing, or the read contained stop codons, out-of-frame junctions, or ambiguous translated residues. V3J clonotypes were defined as sequences sharing the same inferred V gene, J gene, and CDR3 amino acid sequence. Percentage overlap between repertoires was computed as shared unique clonotypes divided by the size of the smaller repertoire. Richness of each repertoire was evaluated using RTK rarefaction, the Chao1 estimator, and Recon v2.1 estimates of unobserved clonotypes. For all TCRbeta clonotypes obtained by the gDNA method from a few donors, generation probabilities were computed with OLGA. The clones in this table, taken by TCRdb from immuneACCESS, are in-frame only. Not every clone is retained; where verified, under half of the shortfall comes from an unresolved V gene, and the cause of the rest is unknown. V, J and clone size reflect that table, while D and trimming were determined from the DNA. Within this sample are about 2.4 million clones, with around 94% of them counted one time only. Jointly, the top ten make up about 0.13% of the sample.

Details on this clone: Which antigen it targets is not known. The input lacks base qualities; no much larger clone sits a single base away.

The donors were healthy, HIV-negative adults with no recently reported acute infections or vaccinations. All donors were Caucasian adults living in Nashville, Tennessee, USA. Magnetic negative selection was used to enrich CD4+ T cells, after which naive cells were positively selected on CD45RA and the negative fraction became the memory subset. Blood was collected by leukapheresis, and PBMCs were isolated by Ficoll-Histopaque density gradient centrifugation and then cryopreserved in liquid nitrogen vapor phase. Analytical flow cytometry was used to check the purity and quantity of each magnetically sorted T cell population. Genomic DNA was isolated from every sorted fraction and measured by UV absorbance on a Nanodrop 2000c.

This clonotype was obtained from a young man in good health. The receptor chain draws on TRBV4-1 and TRBJ1-2, with TRBD1 tentatively as D gene (5 bases match). Sequences were obtained from naive CD4+ T cells sorted from blood. Interpreted using the paper, the cell subset or site label stands for: CD45RA+ positively selected. The CDR3 amino acid sequence is: CASSQVNQAGREDNYGYTF. The DNA sequence reads TGCGCCAGCAGCCAAGTAAACCAGGCAGGGAGAGAGGATAACTATGGCTACACCTTC.